Sequencing of this T cell receptor beta chain was carried out in a study of blood T cell repertoires in COVID-19. Looking at the study overall: Sources were T cells, B-cell-depleted T cells, or PBMCs; the material itself was cDNA or gDNA.

V lost 5 bases to trimming and J lost 7 bases, with 14 bases between them. Germline CDR1 SEHNR, CDR2 FQNEAQ (reference sequence). The CDR3 covers 14 residues. This clone was recorded once. The assay was immunoSEQ multiplex PCR, and TCRdb's table has in-frame clones only and misses some. The sample lists 65,000 to 90,000 clones, approximately 80% occurring once. This TCR came from a man between 70 and 80 years old with COVID-19, enrolled during active disease. The V call is TRBV7-9, the J call TRBJ1-4; TRBD1 is a possible D gene (6 bases). The sequenced material came from peripheral blood. CDR3 protein: CASSEGQHSEKLFF. As DNA, the CDR3 is TGTGCCAGCAGCGAAGGACAGCACAGTGAAAAACTGTTTTTT. The full variable domain, with the rest looked up from reference TRBV7-9 and TRBJ1-4, is DTGVSQNPRHKITKRGQNVTFRCDPISEHNRLYWYRQTLGQGPEFLTYFQNEAQLEKSRLLSDRFSAERPKGSFSTLEIQRTEQGDSAMYLCASSEGQHSEKLFFGSGTQLSVL.